There are a few counts of the clone carrying this TCR beta chain. This sample stems from a study of early T cells in non-severe SARS-CoV-2 infection. This CDR3 region has 14 residues. V was pared by 2 bases and J by 12 bases, with 17 bases between. Germline V gene lookup returns CDR1 LGHDT and CDR2 YNNKEL (reference sequence). TCRdb reprocessed the 5' RACE reads via MiXCR and lists one record per CDR3 protein. The table shows tens of thousands of distinct CDR3 sequences, with roughly an eighth occurring only once. The sequenced sample was whole blood. The receptor was derived from an adult who was a healthcare worker with PCR-confirmed SARS-CoV-2 infection or an uninfected control (not recorded which). The J gene is TRBJ2-1, the V gene TRBV3-1, with D possibly being TRBD2 (5 bases). This chain's CDR3 is CASSQRVGARGQFF. The CDR3 nucleotides are TGTGCCAGCAGCCAACGCGTCGGTGCCCGGGGGCAGTTCTTC.